Below are 16 T cell receptor beta chains sequenced from a single sample in a study of cytomegalovirus exposure and HLA in healthy donors (dated by TCRdb to the late 2010s). Library preparation employed the immunoSEQ multiplex PCR assay. Held by TCRdb, this immuneACCESS table contains in-frame sequences only and omits some clones. Under half of the omission traces to an unresolved V gene where checked; the cause of the rest is unknown. This sample has 130,000 or so clones in its table, and approximately 89% of those were observed once. The top ten clonotypes cover around 1.3% of the sample. Sequencing used PBMCs. All receptors come from a woman aged 18 to 35 in good health and CMV-seronegative.

The chain is built from TRBV4-1 and TRBJ2-1, with 7 positions matching TRBD1. The ends lost 4 bases at V and 7 bases at J; junction bases unmatched: 13. The CDR3 runs to 16 residues. Germline V gene data show CDR1 as MGHRA and CDR2 as YSYEKL. CDR3 loop: CASSPGTGATSNEQFF. In DNA form, the CDR3 reads TGCGCCAGCAGCCCCGGCACAGGGGCGACCAGTAATGAGCAGTTCTTC.

This clone was seen a few times. V gene TRBV5-6 combines with J gene TRBJ1-3, with D tentatively TRBD1 (5 bases). Trimming removed 4 bases at V and 3 bases at J, with 11 bases between. Germline V gives CDR1 SGHDT, CDR2 YYEEEE. This CDR3 region has 14 residues. This CDR3 is CASSDSTGGNTIYF. CDR3 nucleotide sequence: TGTGCCAGCAGCGACAGTACGGGTGGAAACACCATATATTTT.

V gene TRBV7-2 combines with J gene TRBJ1-4; D not resolved. This CDR3 has 13 residues. Germline-derived CDR1 and CDR2 are SGHTA and FQGNSA. V lost 3 bases and J lost 6, with 8 bases in between. The CDR3 reads CASSFFIDEKLFF. Written as DNA, the CDR3 is TGTGCCAGCAGCTTTTTTATTGATGAAAAACTGTTTTTT.

Worth noting for this clone: At one end, the junction sequence differs from germline, possibly due to a read error. This sequence joins TRBV5-1 and TRBJ1-3; D is perhaps TRBD1 (5 bases). The CDR3 spans 13 residues. Germline V CDR1 and CDR2: SGHRS, YFSETQ. CDR3 region: CVSRVDSGNTIYF. The CDR3 nucleotides are TGCGTCAGCAGGGTAGACTCTGGAAACACCATATATTTT.

The chain is built from TRBV6-6 and TRBJ1-2, with 10 bases that match TRBD1. V dropped 7 bases and J dropped 8; count of bases not matched to a gene: 10. The V gene's germline CDR1 is MNHNY and CDR2 SVGAGI (reference sequence). The CDR3 runs to 14 residues. CDR3 region: CASTEPGTGDGYTF. Here the CDR3 DNA reads TGTGCCAGCACCGAACCCGGGACAGGGGACGGCTACACCTTC.

V is TRBV9 and J is TRBJ2-7; possibly TRBD1 for D (5 bases). Germline CDR1 and CDR2: SGDLS and YYNGEE. The V end was cut by 2 bases, the J end by 0 bases, with 12 bases between. The CDR3 totals 15 residues. The CDR3 coding sequence is TGTGCCAGCAGCGTTGGTACAGGCGTCTCCTACGAGCAGTACTTC. It is translated as CASSVGTGVSYEQYF.

V is TRBV19 and J is TRBJ2-1; D may be TRBD1 (6 bases). Trimming removed 4 bases at V and 8 bases at J, with 15 bases between. From germline, CDR1 is LNHDA and CDR2 SQIVND (reference sequence). CDR3 size: 14 residues. The CDR3 is CASSTTQGLDEQFF. CDR3 coding DNA: TGTGCCAGTAGTACCACACAGGGCTTGGATGAGCAGTTCTTC.

V and J are TRBV11-3 and TRBJ2-1; no definite D call. V was shortened by 5 bases and J by 4 bases, with 6 bases between the two germline ends. Germline assignment: CDR1 SGHNT and CDR2 YENEEA. The CDR3 totals 12 residues. Here the CDR3 reads CASSLTYNEQFF. CDR3 nucleotides: TGTGCCAGCAGCCTAACTTACAATGAGCAGTTCTTC. The full variable domain, completed using reference TRBV11-3 and TRBJ2-1, is EAGVVQSPRYKIIEKKQPVAFWCNPISGHNTLYWYLQNLGQGPELLIRYENEEAVDDSQLPKDRFSAERLKGVDSTLKIQPAELGDSAVYLCASSLTYNEQFFGPGTRLTVL.

This clone was seen just once. This chain uses TRBV7-3 with TRBJ2-3; the match to TRBD1 covers 11 bases. Germline assignment: CDR1 SGHTA and CDR2 FQGTGA. V lost 2 bases to trimming and J lost 7 bases; unmatched junction nucleotides: 5. The CDR3 spans 15 residues. CDR3 sequence: CASSLYGTGGHTQYF. The CDR3 DNA is TGTGCCAGCAGCTTATATGGGACAGGGGGTCATACGCAGTATTTT.

This chain joins TRBV6-1 and TRBJ1-5, with D unresolved. CDR3 size: 15 residues. Germline CDR1 MNHNS, CDR2 SASEGT. The V gene lost 3 bases and the J gene lost 6 bases, with 15 bases spanning the gap. CDR3 DNA: TGTGCCAGCAGTGACGCCGTCGAGGGCACTCAGCCCCAGCATTTT. It translates to CASSDAVEGTQPQHF.

This clone has only one observation. V usage is TRBV18 and J usage is TRBJ1-3; D may be TRBD1 (6 bases). The germline V gene has CDR1 KGHSH and CDR2 LQKENI. Trimming took 5 bases from V and 0 from J, leaving 14 bases between them. The CDR3 length is 16 residues. The CDR3 nucleotides read TGTGCCAGCTCAATACAGGGTGACGACTCTGGAAACACCATATATTTT. As protein: CASSIQGDDSGNTIYF. The full variable domain, in which reference TRBV18 and TRBJ1-3 provide the parts outside the CDR3, is NAGVMQNPRHLVRRRGQEARLRCSPMKGHSHVYWYRQLPEEGLKFMVYLQKENIIDESGMPKERFSAEFPKEGPSILRIQQVVRGDSAAYFCASSIQGDDSGNTIYFGEGSWLTVV.

The rearrangement joins TRBV2 to TRBJ2-3; 11 bases are a match to TRBD2. Trimming took 4 bases from V and 5 from J; bases not matched to a gene: 5. Germline assignment: CDR1 SNHLY and CDR2 FYNNEI. CDR3 length: 15 amino acids. This CDR3 reads CASSATSGDIDTQYF. The CDR3 bases are TGTGCCAGCAGTGCGACTAGCGGGGATATAGATACGCAGTATTTT.

The chain links TRBV7-8 to TRBJ1-2; possibly TRBD1 for D (6 bases). Germline values: CDR1 SGHVS, CDR2 FQNEAQ. Trimming shortened V by 11 bases and J by 8 bases, and 24 bases separated the two germline ends. CDR3 length: 14 amino acids. The CDR3 loop is CASKGGQGPGGYTF. In nucleotides, the CDR3 is TGTGCCTCAAAGGGCGGCCAGGGGCCAGGAGGCTACACCTTC.

The chain uses TRBV19 and TRBJ1-4, with D unclear. The CDR3 runs 16 residues. Germline CDR1 LNHDA, CDR2 SQIVND (reference sequence). The V and J ends lost 7 bases and 3 bases respectively, with 18 bases between them. The CDR3: CASTPGVASPNEKLFF. The CDR3 bases are TGTGCCAGTACCCCGGGAGTAGCCTCTCCTAATGAAAAACTGTTTTTT.

The chain recombines TRBV18 with TRBJ2-3, with TRBD1 identical over 9 bases. The germline V gene has CDR1 KGHSH and CDR2 LQKENI. V shed 2 bases, J shed 2 bases, and the junction held 8 bases outside the gene matches. This CDR3 region has 17 residues. The CDR3 region is CASSPISDRGVTDTQYF. In DNA form, the CDR3 reads TGTGCCAGCTCACCAATTTCAGACAGGGGGGTCACAGATACGCAGTATTTT.

The rearrangement uses TRBV29-1 and TRBJ1-2; D is unclear. Germline V gene sequence: CDR1 SQVTM, CDR2 ANQGSEA. V was cut by 1 base and J by 6 bases, with 12 bases left in between. This CDR3 has 13 amino acids. CDR3 sequence (DNA): TGCAGCGTTGAAGGCGCCAAAAGAAATGGCTACACCTTC. The encoded protein is CSVEGAKRNGYTF.